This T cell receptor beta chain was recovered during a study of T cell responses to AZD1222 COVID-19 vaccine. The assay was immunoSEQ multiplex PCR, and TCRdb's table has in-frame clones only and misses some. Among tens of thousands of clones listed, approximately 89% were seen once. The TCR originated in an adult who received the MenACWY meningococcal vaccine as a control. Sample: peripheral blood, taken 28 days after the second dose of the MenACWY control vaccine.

This CDR3 reads CASSIWGTSNQPQHF. Written as DNA, the CDR3 is TGTGCCAGTAGTATATGGGGGACTAGCAATCAGCCCCAGCATTTT. The V and J genes are TRBV19 and TRBJ1-5; possibly TRBD1 for D (5 bases). This CDR3 has 15 amino acids. CDR1 is LNHDA, CDR2 SQIVND, per germline (reference sequence). V was trimmed by 2 bases and J by 0 bases, leaving 8 bases between them.